This TCR beta chain originates from a study of shared clonotypes between healthy human individuals. V lost 6 bases and J lost 1, with 21 bases in between. Germline CDR1 is MNHEY and CDR2 is SMNVEV (reference sequence). The CDR3 totals 17 residues. Authors' processing steps: Filtering differed because ImmunoSEQ produced junction-only sequences that carried no quality scores. TCRdb's copy holds only in-frame clones and misses some; the assay was immunoSEQ multiplex PCR. V and J calls plus clone size are reproduced from that table; the DNA served to infer D and trimming. Of about 1.1 million clones in the sample, about 80% were seen once.

Sequencing used memory CD4+ T cells from PBMCs. Regarding subset: CD45RA-negative fraction. The receptor was derived from a man between 18 and 29 years old in good health. Some clones in this sample may be carry-over from other donors' samples. The V and J genes are TRBV27 and TRBJ2-5; maybe TRBD2 (6 bases). The CDR3 DNA reads TGTGCCAGCAGCCTGAGGCGGGATAGTGGGGCCCAAGAGACCCAGTACTTC. It encodes CASSLRRDSGAQETQYF.